The entry below describes one TCR beta chain. The data stem from a study of T-cell reconstitution after alpha-beta-depleted transplantation in children. It was with unique molecular identifiers that the TCRbeta library was prepared. In TCRdb, the PCR reads were re-called with MiXCR into one record per CDR3 protein. The repertoire has a few hundred thousand distinct CDR3 sequences, 7.5% to 10% of them found once; the top ten carry 5% to 5.5%. The germline V gene has CDR1 SGHDT and CDR2 YYEEEE. The CDR3 runs 17 residues. Trimming pared 4 bases from V and 4 bases from J, leaving 23 bases between. This chain uses TRBV5-6 with TRBJ2-5, with D tentatively TRBD1 (6 bases). This TCR was recovered from a human donor who donated a stem cell graft to a child with SCID. The input for sequencing was PBMCs from the stem cell graft donor, taken from the stem cell graft. The CDR3 reads CASSEGRGYVARETQYF. CDR3 in DNA: TGTGCCAGCAGCGAGGGCAGGGGTTACGTCGCGAGAGAGACCCAGTACTTC.